This is a list of T cell receptor beta chains from one sample in a study of OX40 agonist ivuxolimab in advanced cancers. Sequencing used immunoSEQ multiplex PCR; TCRdb keeps in-frame clones, though not all of them. The sample includes around 88,000 clones, about 91% of them seen just once. This specimen was CD4+ or CD8+ T cells sorted from blood, taken in a trial of the OX40 agonist ivuxolimab. The receptors shown here come from an adult with an advanced solid tumor such as melanoma, head and neck, liver or kidney cancer. CDR3s include the opening cysteine and the closing phenylalanine or tryptophan.

V: TRBV2; CDR3: CASRKTGALTGELFF
V: TRBV5-1; CDR3: CASRSGTGQETQYF
V: TRBV7-9; CDR3: CASSPRGAGDSYSEQFF
V: TRBV18; CDR3: CASSPTETAYGYTF
V: TRBV5-1; CDR3: CASSSQLSGELFF
V: TRBV5-8; CDR3: CASSLLAGPSTDTQYF
V: TRBV18; CDR3: CASSPLAGGLNEQFF
V: TRBV19; CDR3: CASSMTGRSYEQYF
V: TRBV9; CDR3: CASSVFRDRIGRDGYTF
V: TRBV10-1; CDR3: CASREGMNTEAFF
V: TRBV30; CDR3: CAWSEEQGSGRYTF
V: TRBV6-6; CDR3: CASTQPRGSNYGYTF
V: TRBV10-3; CDR3: CAISESAGGSVRGTEAFF
V: TRBV29-1; CDR3: CSVEGQGGHEQYF
V: TRBV10-3; CDR3: CAAEAGGAEAFF
V: TRBV18; CDR3: CASSPTGAEGKLFF
V: TRBV25-1; CDR3: CASSEWFVAGVRYEQFF
V: TRBV7-3; CDR3: CASSPNTLKTTVPNTEAFF
V: TRBV5-1; CDR3: CASALGGPNTEAFF
V: TRBV6-6; CDR3: CASSRQGWNEQYF
V: TRBV9; CDR3: CASSVAGERHQPQHF
V: TRBV30; CDR3: CARGPGSGNTIYF
V: TRBV5-6; CDR3: CASSLGGGAYNEQFF
V: TRBV7-8; CDR3: CASSPLPGTGGTNEQFF
V: TRBV7-8; CDR3: CASSLVGSGTEAFF
V: TRBV6-1; CDR3: CASSGRRADTGELFF
V: TRBV11-3; CDR3: CASSTDGGSYEQYF
V: TRBV10-2; CDR3: CASSELYGETQYF
V: TRBV10-3; CDR3: CAITSGQTYEQYF
V: TRBV27; CDR3: CASSFSGGGGDTQYF
V: TRBV5-1; CDR3: CASSLAQVFQETQYF
V: TRBV5-1; CDR3: CASSSIRTPNTEAFF
V: TRBV19; CDR3: CASSPDRFEAFF
V: TRBV18; CDR3: CASSPRKGQGASGANVLTF
V: TRBV5-1; CDR3: CASSRQGATNEKLFF
V: TRBV5-5; CDR3: CASSFGGNEPKKEQYF
V: TRBV11-2; CDR3: CASSLDREKSQPQHF
V: TRBV5-1; CDR3: CASSHAKNEQFF
V: TRBV6-5; CDR3: CASRGDGSSPLHF
V: TRBV5-1; CDR3: CASSSTTSTDTQYF
V: TRBV14; CDR3: CASSRGRQF
V: TRBV6-1; CDR3: CASRSRDSSGNTIYF
V: TRBV5-4; CDR3: CASSSLDGTEAFF
V: TRBV18; CDR3: CASSPGQASEQYF
V: TRBV9; CDR3: CASSVGSGRTWEQYF
V: TRBV7-8; CDR3: CASSLAKNIQYF
V: TRBV4-1; CDR3: CASSQGRGEDTEAFF
V: TRBV7-9; CDR3: CASSLHSAKNTEAFF
V: TRBV9; CDR3: CASSVGTSGRARPLNNEQFF
V: TRBV19; CDR3: CASSRSKANLGTNEKLFF
V: TRBV7-3; CDR3: CASSLKSVLADPTYEQYF
V: TRBV11-2; CDR3: CASSLGGAGDGYTF
V: TRBV5-1; CDR3: CASSPNTGDTQYF
V: TRBV5-8; CDR3: CASSQQQGARTGELFF
V: TRBV29-1; CDR3: CSVDGGGDEKLFF